What follows are 18 T cell receptor beta chains derived from one specimen sequenced in a study of a mutant IDH1 vaccine in newly diagnosed glioma. These TCRs are of unknown antigen specificity. Time point indicated: week 35, safety follow-up. Mutant IDH1 20-mer peptide, at 300 ug, made up each vaccine dose, with topical imiquimod. Only in-frame clones appear in the TCRdb table, and some are missing; sequencing was by immunoSEQ multiplex PCR. The table lists about 60,000 clones, around four fifths of them singletons, with roughly 4.5% in the top ten. This specimen was PBMCs, taken from a glioma patient whose treatment included an IDH1 peptide vaccine. The receptors shown here come from a man aged 25-45 years with glioma.

This clone is a singleton in its sample. The CDR3 region is CASSSPPTGQGARNTEAFF. CDR3 sequence (DNA): TGTGCCAGCAGCTCCCCCCCTACGGGACAGGGGGCCCGGAACACTGAAGCTTTCTTT. The V call is TRBV7-9, the J call TRBJ1-1; 12 nucleotides agree with TRBD1. Germline lookup yields CDR1 SEHNR and CDR2 FQNEAQ (reference sequence). The CDR3 is made up of 19 amino acids. Trimming took 4 bases from V and 1 from J; bases not matched to a gene: 13.

The rearrangement links TRBV7-9 to TRBJ1-4, with D perhaps matching TRBD1 (5 bases). The ends were cut back, 2 bases at V and 7 bases at J, with 14 bases in the middle. CDR1 is SEHNR and CDR2 is FQNEAQ in the germline V gene (reference sequence). The CDR3 consists of 15 residues. CDR3 nucleotide sequence: TGTGCCAGCAGCTTAATAAGTCAGGGCCGTGAAAAACTGTTTTTT. Protein sequence: CASSLISQGREKLFF.

This rearrangement joins TRBV19 to TRBJ1-6; unclear D gene. This CDR3 contains 12 residues. V lost 3 bases to trimming and J lost 15 bases, with 12 bases between them. Germline assignment: CDR1 LNHDA and CDR2 SQIVND (reference sequence). The CDR3 region is CASSMNPHYLHF. The CDR3 coding sequence is TGTGCCAGTAGTATGAATCCTCATTACCTCCACTTT.

This clone was counted once. This rearrangement joins TRBV19 to TRBJ2-3, with D perhaps TRBD2 (6 bases). Germline lookup yields CDR1 LNHDA and CDR2 SQIVND (reference sequence). V lost 5 bases to trimming and J lost 2 bases, with 14 bases between them. The CDR3 totals 15 residues. CDR3 DNA sequence: TGTGCCAGTAGTGTCCGGGGGAGCCTCACAGATACGCAGTATTTT. Translating gives CASSVRGSLTDTQYF.

V usage is TRBV2 and J usage is TRBJ2-7, with TRBD1 matching over 8 bases. CDR1 SNHLY and CDR2 FYNNEI come from the germline V gene. V gave up 5 bases and J gave up 6 bases; unmatched junction bases: 6. The CDR3 totals 13 residues. As DNA, the CDR3 is TGTGCCAGCAGTTATGGACAGGGACTCGAGCAGTACTTC. Residues: CASSYGQGLEQYF.

This chain uses TRBV11-2 with TRBJ2-3; D might be TRBD2 (6 bases). The CDR3 spans 14 residues. Trimming shortened V by 3 bases and J by 4 bases, and 11 bases separated the two germline ends. Germline lookup yields CDR1 SGHAT and CDR2 FQNNGV. The CDR3 reads CASSFSGGSDTQYF. In nucleotides, the CDR3 is TGTGCCAGCAGCTTTTCCGGGGGATCAGATACGCAGTATTTT. Full variable domain (rest looked up from reference TRBV11-2 and TRBJ2-3): EAGVAQSPRYKIIEKRQSVAFWCNPISGHATLYWYQQILGQGPKLLIQFQNNGVVDDSQLPKDRFSAERLKGVDSTLKIQPAKLEDSAVYLCASSFSGGSDTQYFGPGTRLTVL.

This clone was seen only a few times. J is TRBJ1-6 and V is TRBV2; D ambiguous. Germline V gene data show CDR1 as SNHLY and CDR2 as FYNNEI. The CDR3 is 16 residues long. Trimming removed 6 bases from V and 6 bases from J, with 18 bases in between. The DNA for the CDR3 is TGTGCCAGCAGCAAATCTAATACTGGGCGTAATTCACCCCTCCACTTT. As protein: CASSKSNTGRNSPLHF.

This chain joins TRBV5-6 and TRBJ2-3, with 14 bases fitting TRBD2. This CDR3 is built from 18 residues. Looked up from germline, CDR1 is SGHDT and CDR2 is YYEEEE. The J segment lost 5 bases and the V segment lost 0 bases, leaving 8 bases of the junction unmatched. The chain's CDR3 is CASSLGLAGGPTLDTQYF. CDR3 in DNA: TGTGCCAGCAGCTTGGGACTAGCGGGGGGGCCGACATTAGATACGCAGTATTTT.

V and J are TRBV18 and TRBJ1-2; 9 bases map to TRBD1. Looked up from germline, CDR1 is KGHSH and CDR2 is LQKENI. CDR3 length: 13 residues. With 3 bases clipped from V and 4 bases from J, the junction kept 0 bases outside the gene matches. The chain's CDR3 is CASSPDRGYGYTF. The CDR3 DNA reads as TGTGCCAGCTCACCGGACAGGGGCTATGGCTACACCTTC.

The chain joins TRBV5-6 to TRBJ2-7; TRBD1 matches 7 bases. The germline CDR1 and CDR2 sequences are SGHDT and YYEEEE. The CDR3 length is 15 residues. The J segment lost 6 bases and the V segment lost 0 bases, leaving 9 bases of the junction unmatched. CDR3 residues: CASSLGDSSLGEQYF. As DNA, the CDR3 is TGTGCCAGCAGCTTGGGGGACAGCTCCCTGGGCGAGCAGTACTTC.

V gene TRBV5-1 combines with J gene TRBJ1-1; D possibly corresponds to TRBD1 (6 bases). Between the trimmed V and J ends, which lost 5 bases and 0 bases, there was a span of 14 bases. The germline CDR1 and CDR2 sequences are SGHRS and YFSETQ. The CDR3 consists of 15 residues. The DNA of the CDR3 is TGCGCCAGCAGTCCACAACAGGGCCTGAACACTGAAGCTTTCTTT. This sequence encodes CASSPQQGLNTEAFF.

This chain links TRBV7-8 with TRBJ1-2; the D gene is possibly TRBD1 (6 bases). V was clipped by 4 bases and J by 4 bases, with 10 bases between them. Germline V gene lookup returns CDR1 SGHVS and CDR2 FQNEAQ. The CDR3 sequence is 13 residues long. The CDR3 DNA follows: TGTGCCAGCAGCTCCTCGGGGGCCTATGGCTACACCTTC. It specifies CASSSSGAYGYTF. The full variable domain, with the rest looked up from reference TRBV7-8 and TRBJ1-2, is GAGVSQSPRYKVAKRGQDVALRCDPISGHVSLFWYQQALGQGPEFLTYFQNEAQLDKSGLPSDRFFAERPEGSVSTLKIQRTQQEDSAVYLCASSSSGAYGYTFGSGTRLTVV.

This clone has a single count. The J gene is TRBJ2-7, the V gene TRBV11-3; 7 positions match TRBD1. The CDR3 extends over 13 amino acids. Germline V gives CDR1 SGHNT, CDR2 YENEEA. The trim removed 5 bases at V and 3 bases at J, leaving 4 bases unmatched. CDR3 in amino acids: CASSVGDSYEQYF. The CDR3 DNA reads as TGTGCCAGCAGCGTAGGGGACAGCTACGAGCAGTACTTC.

The sample holds a few counts of this clone. The rearrangement links TRBV5-5 to TRBJ1-6, with D perhaps matching TRBD1 (6 bases). This CDR3 is 16 amino acids long. CDR1 is SGHKS, CDR2 YYEKEE, per germline (reference sequence). Trimming cost V 5 bases and J 3 bases, with 15 bases left between them. The CDR3 coding sequence is TGTGCCAGCAGGGGAGCAGGGGAAATCTATAATTCACCCCTCCACTTT. Protein: CASRGAGEIYNSPLHF.

The chain couples TRBV10-1 to TRBJ2-7; D is unclear. Trimming left V 3 bases short and J 3 bases short, with 15 bases between. The CDR3 loop spans 15 amino acids. CDR1 and CDR2 (germline): WNHNN, SYGVQD (reference sequence). The CDR3 bases are TGCGCCAGCAGTGACCCCGGTTCTGGCCACTACGAGCAGTACTTC. It codes for CASSDPGSGHYEQYF.

The V and J genes are TRBV5-6 and TRBJ2-6; either TRBD1 or TRBD2 may fit D (5 bases each). Germline CDR1 reads SGHDT; CDR2 reads YYEEEE. The CDR3 consists of 15 residues. V gave up 3 bases and J gave up 2 bases, with 9 bases separating them. This CDR3 reads CASSWDGAGANVLTF. The DNA for the CDR3 is TGTGCCAGCAGCTGGGACGGGGCTGGGGCCAACGTCCTGACTTTC.

The chain carries TRBV5-6 and TRBJ2-7, with D perhaps TRBD2 (5 bases). Between the trimmed V and J ends, which lost 1 base and 3 bases, there was a span of 11 bases. Germline CDR1 reads SGHDT; CDR2 reads YYEEEE. The CDR3 sequence is 14 residues long. The CDR3 region is CASSLFRDNYEQYF. CDR3 sequence (DNA): TGTGCCAGCAGCTTGTTTCGGGATAACTACGAGCAGTACTTC. Looking up the rest from reference TRBV5-6 and TRBJ2-7 gives the full variable domain: DAGVTQSPTHLIKTRGQQVTLRCSPKSGHDTVSWYQQALGQGPQFIFQYYEEEERQRGNFPDRFSGHQFPNYSSELNVNALLLGDSALYLCASSLFRDNYEQYFGPGTRLTVT.

The V and J genes are TRBV28 and TRBJ1-2; D not resolved. Germline V gene sequence: CDR1 MDHEN, CDR2 SYDVKM. The CDR3 has 12 amino acids. Trimming left V 3 bases short and J 6 bases short, with 8 bases between. CDR3 DNA: TGTGCCAGCAGTTTGGTCATGGATGGCTACACCTTC. It translates to CASSLVMDGYTF.